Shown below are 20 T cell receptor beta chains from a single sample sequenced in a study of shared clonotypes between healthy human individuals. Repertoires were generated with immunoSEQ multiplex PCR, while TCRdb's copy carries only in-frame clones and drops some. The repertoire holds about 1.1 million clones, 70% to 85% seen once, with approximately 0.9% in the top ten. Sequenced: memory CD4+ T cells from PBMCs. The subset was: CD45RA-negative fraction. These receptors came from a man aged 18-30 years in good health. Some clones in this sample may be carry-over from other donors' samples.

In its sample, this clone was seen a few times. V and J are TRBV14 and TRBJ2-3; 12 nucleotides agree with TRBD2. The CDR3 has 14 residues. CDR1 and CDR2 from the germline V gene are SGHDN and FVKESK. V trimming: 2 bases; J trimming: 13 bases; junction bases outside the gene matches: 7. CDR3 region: CASSQWLAGGPEYF. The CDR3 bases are TGTGCCAGCAGCCAATGGCTAGCGGGAGGGCCGGAGTATTTT.

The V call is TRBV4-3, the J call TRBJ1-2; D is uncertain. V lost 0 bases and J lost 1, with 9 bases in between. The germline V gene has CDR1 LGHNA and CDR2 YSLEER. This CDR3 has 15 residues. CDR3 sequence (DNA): TGCGCCAGCAGCCAAGACAGTAGCGGTAACTATGGCTACACCTTC. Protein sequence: CASSQDSSGNYGYTF.

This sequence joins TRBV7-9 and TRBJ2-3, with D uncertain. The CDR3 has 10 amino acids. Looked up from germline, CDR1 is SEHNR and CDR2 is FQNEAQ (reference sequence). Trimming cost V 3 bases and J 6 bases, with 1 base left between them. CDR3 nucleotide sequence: TGTGCCAGCAGCTTCGATACGCAGTATTTT. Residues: CASSFDTQYF.

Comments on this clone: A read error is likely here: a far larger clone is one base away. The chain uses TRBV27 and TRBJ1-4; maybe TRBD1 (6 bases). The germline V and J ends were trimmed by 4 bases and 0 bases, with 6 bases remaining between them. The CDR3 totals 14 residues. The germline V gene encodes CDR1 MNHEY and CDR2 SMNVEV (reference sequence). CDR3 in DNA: TGTGCCAGCAGTTGGACAGCAACTAATGAAAAACTGTTTTTT. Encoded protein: CASSWTATNEKLFF.

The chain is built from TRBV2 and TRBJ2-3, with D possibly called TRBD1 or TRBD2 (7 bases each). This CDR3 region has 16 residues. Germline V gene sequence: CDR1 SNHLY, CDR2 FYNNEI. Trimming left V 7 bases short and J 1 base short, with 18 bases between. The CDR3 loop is CASTGGGLAGTDTQYF. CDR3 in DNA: TGTGCCAGCACAGGGGGTGGGCTAGCGGGCACAGATACGCAGTATTTT.

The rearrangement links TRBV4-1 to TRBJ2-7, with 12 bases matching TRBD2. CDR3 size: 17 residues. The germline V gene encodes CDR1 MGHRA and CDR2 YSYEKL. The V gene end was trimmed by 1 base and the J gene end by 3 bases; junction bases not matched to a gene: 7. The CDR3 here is CASSQVFLAGGVYEQYF. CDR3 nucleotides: TGCGCCAGCAGCCAAGTGTTTCTAGCGGGAGGGGTCTACGAGCAGTACTTC.

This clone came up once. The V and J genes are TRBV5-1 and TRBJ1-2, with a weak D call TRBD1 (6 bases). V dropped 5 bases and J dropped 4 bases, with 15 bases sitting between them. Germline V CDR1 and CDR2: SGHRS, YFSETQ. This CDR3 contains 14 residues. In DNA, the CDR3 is TGCGCCAGCAGATATGAGGGGGGAGGCTATGGCTACACCTTC. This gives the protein CASRYEGGGYGYTF.

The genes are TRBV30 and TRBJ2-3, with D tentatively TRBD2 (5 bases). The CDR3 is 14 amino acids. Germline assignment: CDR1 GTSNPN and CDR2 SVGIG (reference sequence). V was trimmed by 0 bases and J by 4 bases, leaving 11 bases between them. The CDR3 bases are TGTGCCTGGAGTGTAGGATCAGCGGCAGATACGCAGTATTTT. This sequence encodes CAWSVGSAADTQYF.

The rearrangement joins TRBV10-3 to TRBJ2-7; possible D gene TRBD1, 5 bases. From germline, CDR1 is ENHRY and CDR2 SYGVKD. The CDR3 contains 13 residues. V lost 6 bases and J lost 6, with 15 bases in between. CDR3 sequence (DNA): TGTGCCATCAGGACACAGGAATCCAGCGAGCAGTACTTC. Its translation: CAIRTQESSEQYF.

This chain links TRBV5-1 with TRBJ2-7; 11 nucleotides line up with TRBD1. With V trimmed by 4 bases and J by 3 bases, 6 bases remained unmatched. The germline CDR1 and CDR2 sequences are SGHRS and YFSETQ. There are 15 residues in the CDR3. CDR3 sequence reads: CASSPGTGGDYEQYF. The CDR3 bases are TGCGCCAGCAGCCCGGGGACAGGGGGAGACTACGAGCAGTACTTC.

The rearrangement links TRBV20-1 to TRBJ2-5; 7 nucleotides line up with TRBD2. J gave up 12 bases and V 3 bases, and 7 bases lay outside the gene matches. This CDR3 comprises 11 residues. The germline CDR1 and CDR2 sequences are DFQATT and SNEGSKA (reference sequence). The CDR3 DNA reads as TGCAGTGCTAGGCCCACTAGCGAGGAGTACTTC. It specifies CSARPTSEEYF.

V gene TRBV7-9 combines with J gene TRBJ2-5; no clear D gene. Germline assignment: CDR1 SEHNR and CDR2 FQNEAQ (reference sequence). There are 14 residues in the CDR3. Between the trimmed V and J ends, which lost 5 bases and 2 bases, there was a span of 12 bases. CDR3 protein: CASSPTRGQETQYF. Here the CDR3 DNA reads TGTGCCAGCAGCCCTACGAGAGGTCAAGAGACCCAGTACTTC.

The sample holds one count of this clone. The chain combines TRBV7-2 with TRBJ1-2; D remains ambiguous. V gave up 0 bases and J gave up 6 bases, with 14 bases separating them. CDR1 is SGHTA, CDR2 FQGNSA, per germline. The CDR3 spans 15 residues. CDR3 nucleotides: TGTGCCAGCAGCTTAGCGTTTGCGTCCGGGGATGGCTACACCTTC. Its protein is CASSLAFASGDGYTF.

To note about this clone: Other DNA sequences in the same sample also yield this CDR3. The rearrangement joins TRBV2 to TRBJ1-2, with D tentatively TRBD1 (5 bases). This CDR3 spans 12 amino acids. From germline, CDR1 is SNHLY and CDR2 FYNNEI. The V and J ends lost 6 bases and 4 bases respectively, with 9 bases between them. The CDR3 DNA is TGTGCCAGCAGGGATAGGGGCTATGGCTACACCTTC. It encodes CASRDRGYGYTF.

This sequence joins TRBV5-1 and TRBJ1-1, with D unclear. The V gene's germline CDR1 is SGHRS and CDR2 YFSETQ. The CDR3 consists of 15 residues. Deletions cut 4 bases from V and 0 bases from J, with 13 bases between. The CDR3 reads CASSPLQSMNTEAFF. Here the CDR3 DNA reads TGCGCCAGCAGCCCGCTACAGAGTATGAACACTGAAGCTTTCTTT.

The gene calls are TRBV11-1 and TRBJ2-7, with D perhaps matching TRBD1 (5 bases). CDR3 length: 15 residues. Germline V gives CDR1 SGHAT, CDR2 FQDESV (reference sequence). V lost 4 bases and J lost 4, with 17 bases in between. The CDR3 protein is CASSSSTQGLYEQYF. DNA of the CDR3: TGTGCCAGCAGCTCGTCAACCCAGGGATTGTACGAGCAGTACTTC.

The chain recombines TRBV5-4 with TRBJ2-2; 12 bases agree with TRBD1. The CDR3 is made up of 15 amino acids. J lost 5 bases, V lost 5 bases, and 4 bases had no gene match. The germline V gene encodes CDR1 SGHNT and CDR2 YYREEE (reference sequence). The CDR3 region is CASRWGQGATGELFF. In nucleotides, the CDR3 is TGTGCCAGCAGGTGGGGACAGGGGGCGACCGGGGAGCTGTTTTTT.

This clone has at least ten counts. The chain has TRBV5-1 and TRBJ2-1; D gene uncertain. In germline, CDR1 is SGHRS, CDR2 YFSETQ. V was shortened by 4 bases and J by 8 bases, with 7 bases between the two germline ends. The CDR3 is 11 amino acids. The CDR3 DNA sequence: TGCGCCAGCAGCGTACGGGATGAGCAGTTCTTC. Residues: CASSVRDEQFF.

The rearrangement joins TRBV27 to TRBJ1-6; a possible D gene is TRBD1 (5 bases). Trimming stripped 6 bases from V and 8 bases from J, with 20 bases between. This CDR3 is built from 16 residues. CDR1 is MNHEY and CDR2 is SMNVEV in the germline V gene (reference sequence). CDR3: CASSPRGGLDYSPLHF. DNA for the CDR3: TGTGCCAGCAGCCCTCGGGGCGGGTTGGACTATTCACCCCTCCACTTT.

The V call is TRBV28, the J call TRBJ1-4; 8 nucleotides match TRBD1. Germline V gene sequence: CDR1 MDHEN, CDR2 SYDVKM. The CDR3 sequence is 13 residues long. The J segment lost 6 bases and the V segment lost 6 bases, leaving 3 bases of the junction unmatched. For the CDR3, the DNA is TGTGCCAGCAGACCAGGGGGCCATGAAAAACTGTTTTTT. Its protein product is CASRPGGHEKLFF. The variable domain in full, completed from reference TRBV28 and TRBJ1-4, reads DVKVTQSSRYLVKRTGEKVFLECVQDMDHENMFWYRQDPGLGLRLIYFSYDVKMKEKGDIPEGYSVSREKKERFSLILESASTNQTSMYLCASRPGGHEKLFFGSGTQLSVL.